This entry describes one T cell receptor beta chain. The trim removed 0 bases at V and 6 bases at J, leaving 9 bases unmatched. CDR3 length: 15 amino acids. CDR1 and CDR2 (germline): GTSNPN, SVGIG (reference sequence). Measured with immunoSEQ multiplex PCR; TCRdb has only the in-frame clones, and not every one. The sample holds under 75,000 clones; about 89% are singletons and the top ten take about 0.49%. The sample is drawn from a study of T cell changes during pregnancy in multiple sclerosis. Sample: CD4+ T cells from peripheral blood mononuclear cells, taken after pregnancy. This TCR was recovered from a female donor in good health, enrolled as a control in a pregnancy study. The chain combines TRBV30 with TRBJ1-2; TRBD1 matches 8 bases. The CDR3 bases are TGTGCCTGGAGTGTACGCCCCGGCAGGGGGCATGGCTACACCTTC. Its protein product is CAWSVRPGRGHGYTF.